What follows are 30 T cell receptor beta chains derived from one specimen sequenced in a study of CD8+ T cells in alopecia areata (dated by TCRdb to 2017 to 2018). Library prep was done by the immunoSEQ multiplex PCR assay. For TCR sequencing, RNA was extracted from every sample and reverse transcribed into cDNA to serve as template. As stored in TCRdb, this immuneACCESS dataset retains in-frame rearrangements with V and J assigned. A fraction of the clones does not appear; measured against another copy, unresolved V genes explain less than half of the discrepancy, and the remainder lacks a known reason. For this sample there are some 200,000 clones; roughly 56% appear just once. The ten largest clones capture 1.6% of the sample. Read against the paper, the sample's time point label means: more than three weeks on oral tofacitinib. Explained via the paper, the treatment or condition label denotes: oral pan-JAK inhibitor, 5-10 mg twice daily.

The material sequenced was CD4+ T cells sorted from blood, taken at week 4, from a patient treated with tofacitinib. Receptor source: a human donor with alopecia areata.

The gene calls are TRBV6-4 and TRBJ2-3; 14 nucleotides line up with TRBD2. Germline V gene data show CDR1 as MRHNA and CDR2 as SNTAGT. This CDR3 has 19 amino acids. J gave up 0 bases and V 6 bases, and 11 bases lay outside the gene matches. The CDR3 reads CASSVSGTSGGFSTDTQYF. As DNA, the CDR3 is TGTGCCAGCAGCGTATCCGGGACTAGCGGGGGATTTAGCACAGATACGCAGTATTTT.

The chain couples TRBV5-6 to TRBJ1-5; a weak D match, TRBD1 (5 bases). The CDR3 consists of 16 residues. The V and J ends lost 1 base and 3 bases respectively, with 14 bases between them. The germline V gene encodes CDR1 SGHDT and CDR2 YYEEEE. This CDR3 reads CASSLSGGMVNQPQHF. In DNA, the CDR3 is TGTGCCAGCAGCTTGAGCGGGGGAATGGTCAATCAGCCCCAGCATTTT.

The genes are TRBV7-9 and TRBJ2-1; D is unresolved. The CDR3 has 10 residues. V was clipped by 5 bases and J by 5 bases, with 1 base between them. Germline loops: CDR1 SEHNR, CDR2 FQNEAQ (reference sequence). CDR3 DNA sequence: TGTGCCAGCAGCGACAATGAGCAGTTCTTC. It encodes CASSDNEQFF.

This clone was seen only a few times. CDR3 protein: CASSPPQAPNEKLFF. DNA of the CDR3: TGTGCCAGCTCACCCCCGCAGGCCCCGAATGAAAAACTGTTTTTT. This chain uses TRBV18 with TRBJ1-4; no reliable D call. From germline, CDR1 is KGHSH and CDR2 LQKENI. The CDR3 covers 15 residues. V was shortened by 3 bases and J by 5 bases, with 13 bases between the two germline ends.

This clone was seen a handful of times. V and J are TRBV5-1 and TRBJ2-1; TRBD2 is a possible D gene (6 bases). V was clipped by 3 bases and J by 0 bases, with 13 bases between them. Germline V gene lookup returns CDR1 SGHRS and CDR2 YFSETQ. There are 16 residues in the CDR3. CDR3 nucleotide sequence: TGCGCCAGCAGCTCGGGACTCGTCAGCTCCTACAATGAGCAGTTCTTC. Protein product: CASSSGLVSSYNEQFF.

This chain links TRBV6-1 with TRBJ2-7; no definite D call. The germline gives CDR1 MNHNS, CDR2 SASEGT. CDR3 length: 11 amino acids. V was cut by 2 bases and J by 4 bases, with 3 bases left in between. CDR3 nucleotides: TGTGCCAGCAGTGAAAGGTACGAGCAGTACTTC. Its protein product is CASSERYEQYF.

This clone occurred once. The chain uses TRBV29-1 and TRBJ1-2, with 7 bases that match TRBD1. Germline loops: CDR1 SQVTM, CDR2 ANQGSEA. Losses at the gene ends were 7 bases for V and 0 bases for J; bases not matched to a gene: 5. CDR3 length: 13 amino acids. The CDR3 DNA is TGCAGCGCAAGGGACAGATCTAACTATGGCTACACCTTC. This translates into CSARDRSNYGYTF.

The genes are TRBV29-1 and TRBJ1-1; the D is unclear. The CDR3 extends over 13 amino acids. Germline V gene sequence: CDR1 SQVTM, CDR2 ANQGSEA. V lost 6 bases and J lost 2, with 13 bases in between. CDR3 bases: TGCAGCGTGACTCTGGGCCGTAACACTGAAGCTTTCTTT. It translates to CSVTLGRNTEAFF. Full variable domain (outside the CDR3, taken from reference TRBV29-1 and TRBJ1-1): SAVISQKPSRDICQRGTSLTIQCQVDSQVTMMFWYRQQPGQSLTLIATANQGSEATYESGFVIDKFPISRPNLTFSTLTVSNMSPEDSSIYLCSVTLGRNTEAFFGQGTRLTVV.

The chain employs TRBV11-2 and TRBJ2-1; the D is unclear. Trimming left V 5 bases short and J 4 bases short, with 9 bases between. The CDR3 loop spans 13 amino acids. Germline CDR1 reads SGHAT; CDR2 reads FQNNGV. In DNA, the CDR3 is TGTGCCAGCAGCCCACCCGTTTACAATGAGCAGTTCTTC. Translated: CASSPPVYNEQFF.

This clone has just a few counts. The chain carries TRBV29-1 and TRBJ2-7; unclear D gene. Trimming removed 7 bases from V and 3 bases from J, with 13 bases in between. Per the germline V gene, CDR1 is SQVTM and CDR2 is ANQGSEA. The CDR3 has 12 amino acids. The CDR3 sequence: CSAYLGGYEQYF. The CDR3 DNA reads TGCAGCGCGTACTTGGGTGGCTACGAGCAGTACTTC.

The chain links TRBV29-1 to TRBJ1-2; D call uncertain. V was shortened by 5 bases and J by 2 bases, with 9 bases between the two germline ends. Germline CDR1 SQVTM, CDR2 ANQGSEA. The CDR3 contains 12 residues. DNA of the CDR3: TGCAGCGTTCTTCATGAGAACTATGGCTACACCTTC. It yields the protein CSVLHENYGYTF.

This clone was picked up a small number of times. The chain employs TRBV18 and TRBJ1-1, with D unclear. The CDR3 has 14 residues. In germline, CDR1 is KGHSH, CDR2 LQKENI. V was trimmed by 2 bases and J by 0 bases, leaving 7 bases between them. The DNA for the CDR3 is TGTGCCAGCTCACCAATATCCCTGAACACTGAAGCTTTCTTT. It yields the protein CASSPISLNTEAFF.

In the case of this clone: This may be a read error: a much more frequent sequence differs by one nucleotide. This specimen includes other DNA sequences encoding the same CDR3. The chain joins TRBV9 to TRBJ2-3; tentatively, D is TRBD1 or TRBD2 (5 bases each). Trimming shortened V by 2 bases and J by 2 bases, and 6 bases separated the two germline ends. CDR3 length: 13 amino acids. Per the germline V gene, CDR1 is SGDLS and CDR2 is YYNGEE. The CDR3 loop reads CASSVGDTDTQYF. CDR3 DNA: TGTGCCAGCAGCGTGGGGGACACAGATACGCAGTATTTT.

The chain employs TRBV4-1 and TRBJ2-2; D not resolved. The CDR3 runs 16 residues. V shed 1 base and J shed 4 bases, with 13 bases lying between them. In germline, CDR1 is MGHRA, CDR2 YSYEKL. In DNA, the CDR3 is TGCGCCAGCAGCCAAGTTCAAGTACTTAGCACCGGGGAGCTGTTTTTT. This encodes CASSQVQVLSTGELFF.

CDR3 DNA sequence: TGCGCCAGCAGCCTACAGCGGATAGATGATACGCAGTATTTT. Translating gives CASSLQRIDDTQYF. The chain couples TRBV4-1 to TRBJ2-3; possibly TRBD2 for D (5 bases). Germline-derived CDR1 and CDR2 are MGHRA and YSYEKL. The CDR3 extends over 14 amino acids. V gave up 4 bases and J gave up 6 bases, with 14 bases separating them.

This clone was counted a few times. This chain connects TRBV10-3 to TRBJ1-3; D gene ambiguous. The CDR3 length is 12 residues. Germline CDR1 is ENHRY and CDR2 is SYGVKD. V dropped 5 bases and J dropped 2 bases, with 4 bases sitting between them. CDR3 coding DNA: TGTGCCATCAGTTCAACTGGAAACACCATATATTTT. Protein: CAISSTGNTIYF.

This clone was detected once. The V call is TRBV30, the J call TRBJ1-2; D might be TRBD1 (6 bases). CDR1 and CDR2 from the germline V gene are GTSNPN and SVGIG (reference sequence). This CDR3 is built from 13 residues. The germline V and J ends were trimmed by 0 bases and 4 bases, with 9 bases remaining between them. CDR3 protein: CAWSVWGAYGYTF. CDR3 bases: TGTGCCTGGAGTGTATGGGGGGCCTATGGCTACACCTTC.

This chain joins TRBV19 and TRBJ2-3; 8 nucleotides line up with TRBD1. The V and J ends lost 5 bases and 8 bases, in that order; junction bases with no gene match: 9. Germline CDR1 is LNHDA and CDR2 is SQIVND (reference sequence). There are 14 residues in the CDR3. The CDR3 protein is CASSSPGGVSTQYF. The CDR3 nucleotides are TGTGCCAGTAGTTCCCCAGGGGGCGTGAGTACGCAGTATTTT.

V and J are TRBV9 and TRBJ2-3; D uncertain. V was pared by 2 bases and J by 2 bases, with 6 bases between. The germline CDR1 and CDR2 sequences are SGDLS and YYNGEE. The CDR3 covers 13 residues. CDR3 residues: CASSVRLTDTQYF. CDR3 nucleotides: TGTGCCAGCAGCGTCCGCCTCACAGATACGCAGTATTTT.

The chain employs TRBV2 and TRBJ2-5; D ambiguous. Germline loops: CDR1 SNHLY, CDR2 FYNNEI. The CDR3 loop spans 12 amino acids. V was shortened by 8 bases and J by 1 base, with 8 bases between the two germline ends. CDR3 DNA: TGTGCCAGCGAACGAGGCCAAGAGACCCAGTACTTC. This translates into CASERGQETQYF.

The chain combines TRBV30 with TRBJ2-3; tentatively, D is TRBD1 (5 bases). Germline V CDR1 and CDR2: GTSNPN, SVGIG (reference sequence). This CDR3 has 13 amino acids. With 5 bases removed from V and 0 bases from J, the gap between germline ends came to 9 bases. The CDR3 spells CAWETASTDTQYF. CDR3 coding DNA: TGTGCCTGGGAGACAGCTAGCACAGATACGCAGTATTTT.

The V call is TRBV29-1, the J call TRBJ1-5; no reliable D call. The length of the CDR3 is 16 residues. The germline V and J ends were trimmed by 4 bases and 4 bases, with 20 bases remaining between them. Germline V gives CDR1 SQVTM, CDR2 ANQGSEA. CDR3 in amino acids: CSVVWSPAAGNQPQHF. In DNA, the CDR3 is TGCAGCGTTGTTTGGTCGCCGGCGGCGGGGAATCAGCCCCAGCATTTT.

This chain connects TRBV2 to TRBJ1-2; TRBD1 matches 7 bases. Losses at the gene ends were 5 bases for V and 7 bases for J; bases not matched to a gene: 7. The CDR3 is 13 amino acids. CDR1 and CDR2 (germline): SNHLY, FYNNEI. The CDR3 sequence: CASSTTGMGGYTF. CDR3 sequence (DNA): TGTGCCAGCAGTACGACAGGGATGGGTGGCTACACCTTC.

This chain connects TRBV5-1 to TRBJ2-3, with D possibly TRBD2 on 6 matching bases. Germline assignment: CDR1 SGHRS and CDR2 YFSETQ. The CDR3 is made up of 16 amino acids. V lost 5 bases and J 0 bases, leaving 16 bases between the germline ends. For the CDR3, the DNA is TGCGCCAGCAGGTCAATGGGGGGTAGTAGCACAGATACGCAGTATTTT. This translates into CASRSMGGSSTDTQYF.

The chain joins TRBV14 to TRBJ1-6; D is unresolved. CDR3 length: 13 residues. The V and J ends lost 2 bases and 7 bases respectively, with 6 bases between them. The germline CDR1 and CDR2 sequences are SGHDN and FVKESK. The CDR3 sequence: CASSQKPNSPLHF. CDR3 DNA: TGTGCCAGCAGCCAAAAACCGAATTCACCCCTCCACTTT.

The chain's CDR3 is CASSYSSAGHYNEQFF. DNA for the CDR3: TGTGCCAGCAGTTACTCGTCCGCCGGGCACTACAATGAGCAGTTCTTC. The J gene is TRBJ2-1, the V gene TRBV6-5; no reliable D call. CDR1 and CDR2 from the germline V gene are MNHEY and SVGAGI. The CDR3 runs 16 residues. Trimming removed 0 bases from V and 3 bases from J, with 12 bases in between.

Here the CDR3 DNA reads TGTGCCAGCAGCTTCGCCGGACAGGGGGGCGGAAACACCATATATTTT. It codes for CASSFAGQGGGNTIYF. The chain recombines TRBV7-2 with TRBJ1-3, with TRBD1 matching 10 bases. This CDR3 spans 16 amino acids. V gave up 3 bases and J gave up 4 bases; unmatched junction bases: 6. CDR1 is SGHTA and CDR2 is FQGNSA in the germline V gene.

This chain uses TRBV7-2 with TRBJ2-4, with D possibly being TRBD2 (5 bases). V was shortened by 1 base and J by 3 bases, with 10 bases between the two germline ends. The CDR3 extends over 15 amino acids. Germline CDR1 and CDR2: SGHTA and FQGNSA. This CDR3 is CASSLGSGNKNIQYF. The CDR3 DNA sequence: TGTGCCAGCAGCTTAGGTTCGGGGAACAAAAACATTCAGTACTTC.

This chain uses TRBV30 with TRBJ1-1, with D unclear. Looked up from germline, CDR1 is GTSNPN and CDR2 is SVGIG (reference sequence). CDR3 size: 14 residues. V was pared by 0 bases and J by 2 bases, with 10 bases between. CDR3 sequence: CAWSVLGRNTEAFF. CDR3 DNA sequence: TGTGCCTGGAGTGTACTCGGGAGAAACACTGAAGCTTTCTTT. Supplemented by reference TRBV30 and TRBJ1-1, the full variable domain reads SQTIHQWPATLVQPVGSPLSLECTVEGTSNPNLYWYRQAAGRGLQLLFYSVGIGQISSEVPQNLSASRPQDRQFILSSKKLLLSDSGFYLCAWSVLGRNTEAFFGQGTRLTVV.

The V call is TRBV5-1, the J call TRBJ2-7; the D gene is possibly TRBD1 (6 bases). The CDR3 has 14 amino acids. Germline CDR1 is SGHRS and CDR2 is YFSETQ. Trimming took off 3 bases at V and 2 bases at J, with 12 bases between the two ends. The DNA of the CDR3 is TGCGCCAGCAGCTCAACAGGGATGGCCTACGAGCAGTACTTC. Amino acids: CASSSTGMAYEQYF.